This T cell receptor beta chain was recorded in a study of T cell repertoires in cytomegalovirus infection. Across the study: From public TCR beta signatures came an indication of both CMV infection and matching HLA type.

The J segment lost 0 bases and the V segment lost 6 bases, leaving 10 bases of the junction unmatched. From germline, CDR1 is SEHNR and CDR2 FQNEAQ (reference sequence). The CDR3 contains 20 residues. TCRdb itself ran the reads through MiXCR, one entry per CDR3 protein. This sample has some 500,000 distinct CDR3 sequences, with about 33% found just once. The study's findings and limits: Based on cumulative public TCR beta family frequency, carriers of CMV plus the relevant HLA were identified.

Comment on this clonotype: The target antigen is unknown.

The genes are TRBV7-9 and TRBJ2-6; 14 bases line up with TRBD2. The sequencing here drew on cultured PBMCs, taken from culture after CMV antigen stimulation. This sequence originates from a human donor in good health (CMV status not recorded). Some clones in this sample may be carry-over from other donors' samples. The CDR3 nucleotides read TGTGCCAGCAGATCCGGGACTAGCGGGAGTCTAAGCTCTGGGGCCAACGTCCTGACTTTC. Translating it yields CASRSGTSGSLSSGANVLTF.